This T cell receptor (beta chain) was obtained from a study of shared clonotypes between healthy human individuals. Several immunoSEQ 96-well plates shared each subset's DNA, each plate a replicate. In the original workflow: For the immunoSEQ data, sequences were junction-only without quality scores, so filtering differed. The assay was immunoSEQ multiplex PCR, and TCRdb's table has in-frame clones only and misses some. The V and J calls and clone size are taken from that table; D and trimming were inferred from the DNA. Of 2 million to 2.5 million clones detected, around 93% appear once; the ten largest clones hold around 0.35%. Each sample came from a Caucasian adult donor living in Nashville, Tennessee. CDR1 ENHRY and CDR2 SYGVKD come from the germline V gene. The CDR3 is made up of 13 amino acids. The V gene lost 5 bases and the J gene lost 0 bases, with 7 bases spanning the gap.

The source material was naive CD4+ T cells from PBMCs. As to subset: CD45RA+ positively selected. The V and J genes are TRBV10-3 and TRBJ1-1, with a weak D call TRBD1 (5 bases). The origin of this receptor is a man younger than 30 in good health. Some clones in this sample may be carry-over from other donors' samples. DNA of the CDR3: TGTGCCATCAGTCCGACAGTGAACACTGAAGCTTTCTTT. Its protein product is CAISPTVNTEAFF.